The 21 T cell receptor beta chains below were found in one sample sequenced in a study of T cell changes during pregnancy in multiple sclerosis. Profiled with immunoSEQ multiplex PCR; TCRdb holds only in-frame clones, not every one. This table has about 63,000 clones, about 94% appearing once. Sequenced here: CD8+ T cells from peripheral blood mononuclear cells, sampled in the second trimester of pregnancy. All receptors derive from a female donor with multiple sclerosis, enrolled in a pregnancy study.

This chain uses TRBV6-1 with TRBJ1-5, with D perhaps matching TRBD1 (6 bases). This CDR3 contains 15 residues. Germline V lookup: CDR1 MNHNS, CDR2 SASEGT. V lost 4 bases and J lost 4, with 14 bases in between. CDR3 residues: CASSVKQGFNQPQHF. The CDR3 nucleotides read TGTGCCAGCAGTGTCAAACAGGGCTTTAATCAGCCCCAGCATTTT.

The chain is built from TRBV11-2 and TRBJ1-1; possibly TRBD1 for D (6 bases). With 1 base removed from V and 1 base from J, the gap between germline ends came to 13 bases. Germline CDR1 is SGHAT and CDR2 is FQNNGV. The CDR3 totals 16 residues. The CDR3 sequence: CASSLGWGQENTEAFF. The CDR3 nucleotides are TGTGCCAGCAGCTTAGGCTGGGGGCAGGAGAACACTGAAGCTTTCTTT.

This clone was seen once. CDR3 amino acids: CAISEFTSGDSYNEQFF. The CDR3 nucleotides read TGTGCCATCAGTGAGTTTACTAGCGGTGACTCCTACAATGAGCAGTTCTTC. This chain links TRBV10-3 with TRBJ2-1, with TRBD2 identical over 8 bases. Germline values: CDR1 ENHRY, CDR2 SYGVKD. Losses at the gene ends were 1 base for V and 0 bases for J; bases not matched to a gene: 5. The CDR3 is 17 amino acids.

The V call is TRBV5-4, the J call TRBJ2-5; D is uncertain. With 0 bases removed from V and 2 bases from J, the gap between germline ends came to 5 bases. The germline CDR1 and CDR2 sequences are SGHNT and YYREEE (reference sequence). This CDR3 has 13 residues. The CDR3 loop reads CASSLGGQETQYF. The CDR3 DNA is TGTGCCAGCAGCTTGGGAGGACAAGAGACCCAGTACTTC.

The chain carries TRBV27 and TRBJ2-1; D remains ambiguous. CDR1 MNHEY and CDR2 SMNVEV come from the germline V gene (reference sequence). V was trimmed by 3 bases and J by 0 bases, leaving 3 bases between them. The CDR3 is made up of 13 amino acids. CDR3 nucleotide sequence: TGTGCCAGCAGTTTCTCCTCCTACAATGAGCAGTTCTTC. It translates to CASSFSSYNEQFF.

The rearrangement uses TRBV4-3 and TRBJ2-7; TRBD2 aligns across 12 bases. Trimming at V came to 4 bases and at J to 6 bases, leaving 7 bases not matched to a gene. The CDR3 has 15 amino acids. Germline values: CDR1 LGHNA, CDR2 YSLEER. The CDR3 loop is CASSPTSGSRTEQYF. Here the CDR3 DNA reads TGCGCCAGCAGCCCGACTAGCGGGAGTAGGACCGAGCAGTACTTC.

CDR3 protein: CASSVGLAGAAGELFF. CDR3 bases: TGCGCCAGCAGCGTTGGACTAGCGGGAGCGGCCGGGGAGCTGTTTTTT. The chain uses TRBV5-1 and TRBJ2-2; 13 bases map to TRBD2. This CDR3 spans 16 amino acids. With 4 bases clipped from V and 6 bases from J, the junction kept 6 bases outside the gene matches. Germline lookup yields CDR1 SGHRS and CDR2 YFSETQ.

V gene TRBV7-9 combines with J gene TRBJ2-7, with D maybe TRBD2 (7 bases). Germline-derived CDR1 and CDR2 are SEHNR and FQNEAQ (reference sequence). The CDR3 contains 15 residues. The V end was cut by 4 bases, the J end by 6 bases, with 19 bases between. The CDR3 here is CASSSPGGGGIEQYF. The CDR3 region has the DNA TGTGCCAGCAGCTCCCCTGGGGGAGGGGGTATCGAGCAGTACTTC.

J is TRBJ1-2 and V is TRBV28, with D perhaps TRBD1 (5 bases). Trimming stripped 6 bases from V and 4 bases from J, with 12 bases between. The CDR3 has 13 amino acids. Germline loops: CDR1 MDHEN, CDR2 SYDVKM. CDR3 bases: TGTGCCAGCAGATCGGGGGAAGCCTATGGCTACACCTTC. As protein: CASRSGEAYGYTF.

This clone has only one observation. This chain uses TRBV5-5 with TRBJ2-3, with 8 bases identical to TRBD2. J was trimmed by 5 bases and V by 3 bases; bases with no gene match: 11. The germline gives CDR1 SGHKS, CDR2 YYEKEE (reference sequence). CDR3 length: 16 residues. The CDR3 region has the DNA TGTGCCAGCAGCTCTAACCGACTAGCGACCGGAGATACGCAGTATTTT. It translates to CASSSNRLATGDTQYF.

The CDR3 DNA reads TGTGCCTGGAGTGTTGGCCCCCCAGGGGTTGAAGCTTTCTTT. Residues: CAWSVGPPGVEAFF. The V call is TRBV30, the J call TRBJ1-1; D may be TRBD1 (6 bases). This CDR3 spans 14 amino acids. V shed 0 bases and J shed 7 bases, with 15 bases lying between them. CDR1 and CDR2 (germline): GTSNPN, SVGIG (reference sequence). Full variable domain (outside the CDR3, taken from reference TRBV30 and TRBJ1-1): SQTIHQWPATLVQPVGSPLSLECTVEGTSNPNLYWYRQAAGRGLQLLFYSVGIGQISSEVPQNLSASRPQDRQFILSSKKLLLSDSGFYLCAWSVGPPGVEAFFGQGTRLTVV.

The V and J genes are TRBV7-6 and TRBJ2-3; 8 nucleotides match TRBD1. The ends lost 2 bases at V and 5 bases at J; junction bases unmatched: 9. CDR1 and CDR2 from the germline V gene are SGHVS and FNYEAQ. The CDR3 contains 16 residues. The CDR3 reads CASSLPSGGAGDTQYF. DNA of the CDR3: TGTGCCAGCAGCTTACCCTCAGGGGGCGCGGGAGATACGCAGTATTTT.

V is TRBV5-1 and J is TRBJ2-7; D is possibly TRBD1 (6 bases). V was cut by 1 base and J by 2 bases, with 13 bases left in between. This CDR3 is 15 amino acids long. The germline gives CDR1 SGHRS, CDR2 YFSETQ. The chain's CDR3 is CASSLYPGTTYEQYF. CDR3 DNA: TGCGCCAGCAGCTTGTACCCCGGGACAACCTACGAGCAGTACTTC.

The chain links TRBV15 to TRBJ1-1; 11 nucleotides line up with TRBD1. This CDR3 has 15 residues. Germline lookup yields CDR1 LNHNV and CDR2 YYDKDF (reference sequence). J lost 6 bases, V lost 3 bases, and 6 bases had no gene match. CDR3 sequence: CATSSWTGGVSEAFF. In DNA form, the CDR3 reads TGTGCCACCAGCAGTTGGACAGGGGGCGTCTCTGAAGCTTTCTTT.

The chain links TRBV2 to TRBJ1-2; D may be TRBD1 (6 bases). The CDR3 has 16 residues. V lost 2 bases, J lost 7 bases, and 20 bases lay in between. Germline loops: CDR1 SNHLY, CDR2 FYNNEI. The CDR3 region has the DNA TGTGCCAGCAGTGAAAGGGGGGGTGAGAGGGTAACTGGCTACACCTTC. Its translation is CASSERGGERVTGYTF. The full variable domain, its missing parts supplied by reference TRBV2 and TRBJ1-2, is EPEVTQTPSHQVTQMGQEVILRCVPISNHLYFYWYRQILGQKVEFLVSFYNNEISEKSEIFDDQFSVERPDGSNFTLKIRSTKLEDSAMYFCASSERGGERVTGYTFGSGTRLTVV.

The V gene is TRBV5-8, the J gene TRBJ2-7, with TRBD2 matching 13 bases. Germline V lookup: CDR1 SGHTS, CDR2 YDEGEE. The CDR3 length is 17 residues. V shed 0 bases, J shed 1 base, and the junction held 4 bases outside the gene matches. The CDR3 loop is CASSLGQGLAGSYEQYF. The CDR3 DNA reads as TGTGCCAGCAGCTTGGGACAGGGACTAGCGGGATCCTACGAGCAGTACTTC.

In DNA form, the CDR3 reads TGCAGCGTTGAAAAAATAACTAACTATGGCTACACCTTC. Translation: CSVEKITNYGYTF. V usage is TRBV29-1 and J usage is TRBJ1-2, with D unresolved. The CDR3 extends over 13 amino acids. Germline CDR1 SQVTM, CDR2 ANQGSEA. The ends were cut back, 2 bases at V and 0 bases at J, with 7 bases in the middle.

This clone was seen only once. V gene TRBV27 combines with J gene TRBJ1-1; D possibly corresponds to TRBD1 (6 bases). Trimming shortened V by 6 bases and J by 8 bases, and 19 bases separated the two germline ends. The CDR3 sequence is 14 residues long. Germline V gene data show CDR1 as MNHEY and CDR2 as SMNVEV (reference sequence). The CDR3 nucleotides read TGTGCCAGCAGCTCCCTGCTAGCTACAGGGGAAGCTTTCTTT. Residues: CASSSLLATGEAFF.

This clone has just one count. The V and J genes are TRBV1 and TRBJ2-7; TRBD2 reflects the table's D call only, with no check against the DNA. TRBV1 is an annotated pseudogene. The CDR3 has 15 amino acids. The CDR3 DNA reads TGCACCAGCAGCCATCGGGATGTTTTTTTCTACGAGCAGTACTTC. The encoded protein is CTSSHRDVFFYEQYF.

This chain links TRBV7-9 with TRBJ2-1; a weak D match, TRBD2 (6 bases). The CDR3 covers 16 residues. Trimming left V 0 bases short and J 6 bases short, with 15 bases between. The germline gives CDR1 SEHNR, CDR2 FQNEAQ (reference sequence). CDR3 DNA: TGTGCCAGCAGCTTAGCGTCGGGGGAGTCGGGCAATGAGCAGTTCTTC. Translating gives CASSLASGESGNEQFF.

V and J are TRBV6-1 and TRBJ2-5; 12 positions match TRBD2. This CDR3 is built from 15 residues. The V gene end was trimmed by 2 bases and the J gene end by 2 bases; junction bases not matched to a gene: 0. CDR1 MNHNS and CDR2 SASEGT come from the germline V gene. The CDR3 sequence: CASSELAGGQETQYF. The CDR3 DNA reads TGTGCCAGCAGTGAACTAGCGGGAGGGCAAGAGACCCAGTACTTC.